Listed below are T cell receptor beta chains from one sample, sequenced in a study of blood T cell repertoires in COVID-19. Assay used: immunoSEQ multiplex PCR; TCRdb lists only in-frame clones, some missing. The sample has more than 70,000 clones; approximately 90% are singletons. Sequencing was done on a sample of peripheral blood. Receptors originate from a woman aged 80 or over with acute or convalescent COVID-19. CDR3s include the opening cysteine and the closing phenylalanine or tryptophan. A D gene is named only where the DNA matches it firmly. Expanded clones get a size class; other rows say once, few or many, or leave the size out.

J | V | size | D | CDR3 | DNA
TRBJ2-1 | TRBV7-2 | . | . | CASSSRASTGYNEQFF | TGTGCCAGCAGCTCCAGGGCCAGCACGGGCTACAATGAGCAGTTCTTC
TRBJ1-3 | TRBV28 | . | TRBD1 | CASTLQGAGNTIYF | TGTGCCAGCACCCTTCAGGGGGCTGGAAACACCATATATTTT
TRBJ2-7 | TRBV6-6 | . | TRBD1 | CASRTGPSYEQYF | TGTGCCAGCCGGACAGGTCCTTCCTACGAGCAGTACTTC
TRBJ1-5 | TRBV19 | once | TRBD1 | CASTTGGDQPQHF | TGTGCCAGTACGACAGGGGGCGATCAGCCCCAGCATTTT
TRBJ2-2 | TRBV9 | . | . | CASSVGQAPGELFF | TGTGCCAGCAGCGTAGGACAGGCCCCCGGGGAGCTGTTTTTT
TRBJ1-4 | TRBV6-5 | . | . | CASARKTNEKLFF | TGTGCCAGCGCGAGGAAAACTAATGAAAAACTGTTTTTT
TRBJ1-1 | TRBV6-5 | . | . | CASSRWGGNTEAFF | TGTGCCAGCAGCCGATGGGGGGGGAACACTGAAGCTTTCTTT
TRBJ1-5 | TRBV5-1 | . | . | CASSLQAGGTQPQHF | TGCGCCAGCAGCTTGCAAGCGGGGGGAACTCAGCCCCAGCATTTT
TRBJ1-4 | TRBV3-1/TRBV3-2 | . | . | CASSQGGRVEKLFF | TGTGCCAGCAGCCAAGGTGGCAGGGTTGAAAAACTGTTTTTT
TRBJ2-1 | TRBV10-2 | few | TRBD1 | CASLGQGVSNEQFF | TGCGCCAGCTTGGGACAGGGAGTGAGCAATGAGCAGTTCTTC
TRBJ2-7 | TRBV10-3 | . | . | CATNQNPTRNEQYF | TGTGCCACTAACCAAAACCCTACTAGGAACGAGCAGTACTTC
TRBJ2-1 | TRBV9 | . | . | CASSVPTGQITYNEQFF | TGTGCCAGCAGCGTACCGACCGGACAGATAACCTACAATGAGCAGTTCTTC
TRBJ2-1 | TRBV3-1/TRBV3-2 | . | TRBD2 | CASSQDSPRLAGPMGYNEQFF | TGTGCCAGCAGCCAAGACTCCCCCCGTCTAGCGGGGCCAATGGGGTACAATGAGCAGTTCTTC
TRBJ2-1 | TRBV19 | . | TRBD2 | CASSGGRSVDEQFF | TGTGCCAGTAGCGGCGGGAGAAGTGTTGATGAGCAGTTCTTC
TRBJ1-5 | TRBV19 | . | . | CASSIMGGQPQHF | TGTGCCAGTAGTATAATGGGAGGGCAGCCCCAGCATTTT
TRBJ1-2 | TRBV7-2 | . | . | CASRVQGLTNYGYTF | TGTGCCAGCAGGGTTCAGGGTTTAACTAACTATGGCTACACCTTC
TRBJ2-6 | TRBV7-9 | . | TRBD1 | CASSSARQGWSGANVLTF | TGTGCCAGCAGCTCAGCCCGACAGGGGTGGTCTGGGGCCAACGTCCTGACTTTC
TRBJ2-1 | TRBV27 | . | . | CASSSQEWSYNEQFF | TGTGCCAGCAGTTCACAGGAGTGGTCCTACAATGAGCAGTTCTTC
TRBJ1-2 | TRBV12-3/TRBV12-4 | . | . | CASGPRPGDGYTF | TGTGCCAGCGGCCCAAGACCCGGGGATGGCTACACCTTC
TRBJ1-1 | TRBV4-1 | . | . | CASSQGMLSGVTEAFF | TGCGCCAGCAGCCAAGGCATGTTATCGGGTGTCACTGAAGCTTTCTTT
TRBJ2-6 | TRBV18 | . | TRBD1 | CASSQPGQGANVLTF | TGTGCCAGCTCACAACCGGGACAGGGGGCCAACGTCCTGACTTTC
TRBJ1-4 | TRBV19 | . | . | CASSIGAVGEKLFF | TGTGCCAGTAGTATTGGGGCGGTAGGTGAAAAACTGTTTTTT